These T cell receptor beta chains were read from a single sample in a study of regulatory T cells in long-lasting Graves disease. TCRdb independently ran MiXCR on the multiplex PCR reads; one entry per CDR3 protein. The top ten clones hold over 15% of a sample with some 400,000 distinct CDR3 sequences, about 15% of them seen once. The same specimen was also included in a second study, on T cells in Graves' hyperthyroidism and ophthalmopathy.

The material sequenced was peripheral blood mononuclear cells (PBMCs), taken at new diagnosis, from a patient treated with antithyroid drugs. The receptors shown here come from a woman aged 30 to 39 with Graves disease. Both conserved end residues are part of each CDR3. The order of the fields is clone size, J gene, D gene, V gene, CDR3 length, CDR3 protein, CDR3 DNA. D genes are given only for firm matches. The size of a clone is reported for some rows only, either as once, few or many, or as a class for expanded clones.

many TRBJ1-1 - TRBV20-1 13 CSARWAGNTEAFF TGCAGTGCTAGGTGGGCTGGGAACACTGAAGCTTTCTTT
- TRBJ2-1 - TRBV20-1 16 CSASRYRDLIRNEQFF TGCAGTGCTAGTAGGTACCGGGACTTAATTCGGAATGAGCAGTTCTTC
- TRBJ1-2 TRBD1 TRBV5-1 16 CASSGGDRGPSYGYTF TGCGCCAGCAGCGGGGGGGACAGGGGACCATCCTATGGCTACACCTTC
many TRBJ2-7 TRBD1 TRBV20-1 13 CSARGTGYDEQYF TGCAGTGCTAGAGGGACAGGGTATGACGAGCAGTACTTC
many TRBJ1-4 - TRBV28 15 CASSLPAGAGEKLFF TGTGCCAGCAGTCTCCCCGCGGGGGCTGGTGAAAAACTGTTTTTT
- TRBJ2-1 TRBD2 TRBV10-2 15 CASSVLAGVYNEQFF TGCGCCAGCAGTGTACTAGCGGGGGTATACAATGAGCAGTTCTTC
many TRBJ1-5 - TRBV27 13 CASRGSYNQPQHF TGTGCCAGCAGGGGTAGCTACAATCAGCCCCAGCATTTT
many TRBJ2-7 TRBD1 TRBV3-1 17 CASSQEPGTGRFYEQYF TGTGCCAGCAGCCAAGAACCGGGGACAGGGAGATTCTACGAGCAGTACTTC
- TRBJ2-3 TRBD2 TRBV2 15 CASSVVLAGKDTQYF TGTGCCAGCAGCGTAGTATTAGCGGGAAAAGATACGCAGTATTTT
few TRBJ2-4 - TRBV25-1 18 CASSESPLGGVAKSIQYF TGTGCCAGCAGTGAATCCCCCCTCGGAGGGGTTGCCAAAAGCATTCAGTACTTC
- TRBJ1-2 TRBD1 TRBV7-2 15 CASSESSGTGYGYTF TGTGCCAGCAGCGAATCCTCCGGGACAGGGTATGGCTACACCTTC
many TRBJ1-1 TRBD1 TRBV5-6 14 CASRPGTGRTEAFF TGTGCCAGCAGGCCCGGGACAGGGAGGACTGAAGCTTTCTTT
- TRBJ2-1 TRBD2 TRBV12-3/TRBV12-4 15 CASTLAGLTYNEQFF TGTGCCAGCACCCTAGCGGGACTCACCTACAATGAGCAGTTCTTC
few TRBJ2-7 TRBD2 TRBV20-1 14 CSARDAGGSYEQYF TGCAGTGCTAGAGACGCGGGAGGGTCTTACGAGCAGTACTTC
- TRBJ1-2 - TRBV27 15 CASSLQGRYNYGYTF TGTGCCAGCAGTTTACAGGGGCGTTATAACTATGGCTACACCTTC
- TRBJ2-5 - TRBV24-1 15 CATSDWTQYQETQYF TGTGCCACCAGTGACTGGACCCAGTACCAAGAGACCCAGTACTTC
few TRBJ1-6 - TRBV20-1 15 CSATRERSYNSPLHF TGCAGTGCCACCAGGGAGAGGTCCTATAATTCACCCCTCCACTTT
- TRBJ2-1 TRBD1 TRBV10-3 16 CAISAGTGGSYNEQFF TGTGCCATCAGTGCCGGGACAGGGGGCTCCTACAATGAGCAGTTCTTC
- TRBJ1-5 - TRBV20-1 14 CSARNGQTNQPQHF TGCAGTGCTAGAAACGGACAGACCAATCAGCCCCAGCATTTT
many TRBJ1-1 - TRBV10-3 12 CAISGMGTEAFF TGTGCCATCAGTGGGATGGGCACTGAAGCTTTCTTT
- TRBJ2-7 TRBD1 TRBV3-1 16 CASSQAPGTGGSRQYF TGTGCCAGCAGCCAAGCTCCGGGGACAGGGGGCTCGCGGCAGTACTTC
- TRBJ2-2 TRBD1 TRBV5-5 15 CASRGTGGNTGELFF TGTGCCAGCAGGGGGACAGGGGGGAACACCGGGGAGCTGTTTTTT
- TRBJ2-3 - TRBV5-1 15 CASTEQGWSADTQYF TGCGCCAGCACCGAACAGGGATGGTCGGCAGATACGCAGTATTTT
few TRBJ2-7 - TRBV19 11 CASSMESQQYF TGTGCCAGTAGTATGGAGAGCCAGCAGTACTTC
- TRBJ1-2 TRBD1 TRBV27 15 CASSRTGTANYGYTF TGTGCCAGCAGTAGAACAGGGACAGCTAACTATGGCTACACCTTC
few TRBJ1-2 TRBD1 TRBV28 13 CASSSQGARGYTF TGTGCCAGCAGTTCTCAGGGGGCCAGGGGCTACACCTTC
many TRBJ2-7 - TRBV27 13 CASSPDGPYEQYF TGTGCCAGCAGTCCCGACGGACCCTACGAGCAGTACTTC
few TRBJ1-6 - TRBV5-1 12 CASSSQGSPLHF TGCGCCAGCAGCTCTCAGGGTTCACCCCTCCACTTT
few TRBJ2-1 TRBD1 TRBV3-1 14 CASRGTGHYNEQFF TGTGCCAGCAGGGGGACAGGACATTACAATGAGCAGTTCTTC
- TRBJ2-1 TRBD2 TRBV5-1 14 CASSLKREGNEQFF TGCGCCAGCAGCTTGAAGCGGGAGGGCAATGAGCAGTTCTTC
few TRBJ2-1 TRBD2 TRBV18 12 CASCRGRGEQFF TGTGCCAGCTGTCGAGGGAGGGGTGAGCAGTTCTTC
- TRBJ2-3 - TRBV29-1 12 CSVIVATDTQYF TGCAGCGTTATAGTGGCCACAGATACGCAGTATTTT
- TRBJ2-2 - TRBV7-9 15 CASSLGSGTTGELFF TGTGCCAGCAGCTTAGGCTCCGGAACCACCGGGGAGCTGTTTTTT
few TRBJ2-2 TRBD2 TRBV18 17 CASSPRTSGSDTGELFF TGTGCCAGCTCACCCAGGACTAGCGGGAGCGACACCGGGGAGCTGTTTTTT
many TRBJ2-7 - TRBV13 14 CASSLPRDTYEQYF TGTGCCAGCAGCTTACCCAGGGATACCTACGAGCAGTACTTC
many TRBJ2-7 - TRBV4-1 15 CASSQERQGTYEQYF TGCGCCAGCAGCCAAGAGCGGCAGGGGACCTACGAGCAGTACTTC
many TRBJ2-3 TRBD1 TRBV20-1 15 CSARPGQGSTDTQYF TGCAGTGCTAGACCGGGACAGGGCAGCACAGATACGCAGTATTTT
many TRBJ2-3 - TRBV2 13 CASKRRTTDTQYF TGTGCCAGCAAACGGCGGACCACAGATACGCAGTATTTT
many TRBJ2-1 TRBD2 TRBV4-2 15 CASSQTHLAGYEQFF TGTGCCAGCAGCCAAACGCATCTAGCGGGTTATGAGCAGTTCTTC
many TRBJ2-7 TRBD1 TRBV28 15 CASSQGAASSYEQYF TGTGCCAGCAGCCAGGGGGCGGCTAGCTCCTACGAGCAGTACTTC
many TRBJ1-5 - TRBV15 12 CATSTDLQPQHF TGTGCCACCAGCACCGACCTCCAGCCCCAGCATTTT